The 22 T cell receptor beta chains below were found in one sample sequenced in a study of tumor-infiltrating lymphocytes in primary liver carcinoma. Unsorted whole blood yielded blood RNA, and germline DNA was extracted as well. TCR beta cDNA was prepared out of roughly 520 ng total RNA by means of a constant-region primer. Amplification in three nested multiplex PCR rounds with slightly modified ARM-PCR gave rise to TCR beta libraries. The first two PCR rounds used TRBV1-TRBV30 primers with a Cbeta primer, roughly 10 cycles each. TCRdb re-called the multiplex PCR reads through MiXCR, storing one row per CDR3 protein. The top ten clones hold about 8.4% of a sample with about 300,000 distinct CDR3 sequences, 65% of them seen once. The sequencing sample was made of peripheral blood. These receptors all come from a man aged 35 to 55 with primary liver carcinoma and hepatitis B virus infection.

The chain combines TRBV6-2 or TRBV6-3 with TRBJ1-5, with 9 nucleotides matching TRBD1. The CDR3 totals 16 residues. The V segment lost 10 bases and the J segment 3 bases; nucleotides outside the gene matches: 13. The germline CDR1 and CDR2 sequences are MNHEY and SVGEGT. The CDR3 sequence is CANSPGQGRINQPQHF. The CDR3 nucleotides read TGTGCCAACAGCCCAGGACAGGGGAGGATCAATCAGCCCCAGCATTTT.

A remark on this clonotype: An end of the junction differs from the germline gene, which may be a read error. The V and J genes are TRBV5-6 and TRBJ2-5, with a possible D match to TRBD1 (6 bases). The CDR3 is 14 amino acids. Germline V CDR1 and CDR2: SGHDT, YYEEEE. As DNA, the CDR3 is TGTGCCAGCATCTTGGGCCAGGGGAAGGAGACCCAGTACTTC. Translated: CASILGQGKETQYF.

This clonotype has just one count. A read error is possible here, since a much larger clone lies one base away. J is TRBJ2-7 and V is TRBV5-4; D is tentatively TRBD1 or TRBD2 (5 bases each). The CDR3 has 13 amino acids. Germline CDR1 SGHNT, CDR2 YYREEE (reference sequence). CDR3 region: CTSSLEGAGEQYF. Here the CDR3 DNA reads TGTACCAGCAGCTTGGAAGGGGCGGGTGAGCAGTACTTC. The variable domain in full, completed from reference TRBV5-4 and TRBJ2-7, reads ETGVTQSPTHLIKTRGQQVTLRCSSQSGHNTVSWYQQALGQGPQFIFQYYREEENGRGNFPPRFSGLQFPNYSSELNVNALELDDSALYLCTSSLEGAGEQYFGPGTRLTVT.

As to this clonotype: This sequence may be a read error, since a much larger clone differs from it by one base. The CDR3 bases are TGTGCCAGCAGCTTGGACGGTCAACCCTCCTGCAATGAGCAGTTCTTC. The encoded protein is CASSLDGQPSCNEQFF. V and J are TRBV5-4 and TRBJ2-1; no clear D. Looked up from germline, CDR1 is SGHNT and CDR2 is YYREEE (reference sequence). This CDR3 is 16 amino acids long.

As to this clonotype: A much larger clone is a single base away; this may be a read error. The V gene is TRBV6-5, the J gene TRBJ1-6; 9 bases align to TRBD1. The germline gives CDR1 MNHEY, CDR2 SVGAGI. V lost 2 bases to trimming and J lost 6 bases; unmatched junction nucleotides: 11. The CDR3 loop spans 18 amino acids. This chain's CDR3 is CASSYPRQGVGGNSPLHF. For the CDR3, the DNA is TGTGCCAGCAGTTACCCACGACAGGGGGTGGGGGGTAATTCACCCCTCCACTTT.

This clonotype came up many times. The chain carries TRBV7-9 and TRBJ2-3; 10 nucleotides align to TRBD2. The length of the CDR3 is 17 residues. CDR1 and CDR2 from the germline V gene are SEHNR and FQNEAQ (reference sequence). Germline trimming cut 0 bases from V and 6 bases from J; bases unmatched to any gene: 9. CDR3 sequence reads: CASSLARLAGVSDTQYF. In nucleotides, the CDR3 is TGTGCCAGCAGCTTAGCGCGGCTAGCGGGAGTCTCGGATACGCAGTATTTT.

In the case of this clonotype: It may be a read error: a sequence one base away is much more abundant. The chain combines TRBV6-1 with TRBJ2-3; tentatively, D is TRBD1 or TRBD2 (5 bases each). The CDR3 loop spans 14 amino acids. In germline, CDR1 is MNHNS, CDR2 SASEGT. Deletions cut 4 bases from V and 0 bases from J, with 8 bases between. The CDR3 reads CASSGRDSTDTQYF. The CDR3 DNA is TGTGCCAGCAGTGGACGGGACAGCACAGATACGCAGTATTTT.

The CDR3 sequence: CASSALPPGRANYNSPLHF. CDR3 DNA sequence: TGTGCCAGCAGTGCACTCCCGCCGGGTAGGGCAAATTATAATTCACCCCTCCACTTT. The chain carries TRBV6-1 and TRBJ1-6, with D unclear. This CDR3 has 19 residues. CDR1 is MNHNS, CDR2 SASEGT, per germline. V was cut by 4 bases and J by 4 bases, with 23 bases left in between.

This clonotype was observed at least ten times. The V gene is TRBV6-6, the J gene TRBJ2-1; possible D gene TRBD1, 6 bases. CDR3 length: 14 residues. Between the trimmed V and J ends, which lost 2 bases and 7 bases, there was a span of 12 bases. Germline CDR1 MNHNY, CDR2 SVGAGI (reference sequence). CDR3 sequence: CASSYEGRGNEQFF. The DNA for the CDR3 is TGTGCCAGCAGTTACGAGGGAAGGGGGAATGAGCAGTTCTTC.

The V gene is TRBV19, the J gene TRBJ2-7; D is unresolved. There are 13 residues in the CDR3. The germline V gene has CDR1 LNHDA and CDR2 SQIVND (reference sequence). V gave up 5 bases and J gave up 7 bases, with 15 bases separating them. The CDR3 region is CASSLNLHEEQYF. CDR3 nucleotide sequence: TGTGCCAGTAGTCTAAACCTCCACGAGGAGCAGTACTTC. Together with reference TRBV19 and TRBJ2-7, the CDR3 gives the full variable domain: DGGITQSPKYLFRKEGQNVTLSCEQNLNHDAMYWYRQDPGQGLRLIYYSQIVNDFQKGDIAEGYSVSREKKESFPLTVTSAQKNPTAFYLCASSLNLHEEQYFGPGTRLTVT.

This CDR3 reads CASSSLRGLSEQFF. The DNA for the CDR3 is TGTGCCAGCAGCTCCCTCCGGGGGCTCAGTGAGCAGTTCTTC. This rearrangement joins TRBV11-1 to TRBJ2-1; D tentatively reads TRBD1 or TRBD2 (6 bases each). Trimming shortened V by 4 bases and J by 9 bases, and 16 bases separated the two germline ends. The CDR3 extends over 14 amino acids. The germline CDR1 and CDR2 sequences are SGHAT and FQDESV (reference sequence).

DNA of the CDR3: TGTGCCAGCAGCCGACAGGGGAGGTGGTACGAGCAGTACTTC. Its translation: CASSRQGRWYEQYF. This chain links TRBV28 with TRBJ2-7, with 8 bases that match TRBD1. CDR1 and CDR2 from the germline V gene are MDHEN and SYDVKM. CDR3 length: 14 amino acids. The trim removed 6 bases at V and 4 bases at J, leaving 8 bases unmatched.

This chain joins TRBV11-2 and TRBJ2-3; 8 nucleotides align to TRBD2. The germline V gene has CDR1 SGHAT and CDR2 FQNNGV. The ends lost 4 bases at V and 6 bases at J; junction bases unmatched: 9. The CDR3 spans 15 residues. CDR3 in DNA: TGTGCCAGCAGCTCCGGGACTAGTGGGAAGGATACGCAGTATTTT. Protein: CASSSGTSGKDTQYF.

Regarding this clonotype: The germline gene is not matched at one end of the junction; a read error may be the cause. The V and J genes are TRBV4-3 and TRBJ1-1, with D possibly being TRBD1 (6 bases). This CDR3 contains 13 residues. Germline-derived CDR1 and CDR2 are LGHNA and YSLEER. For the CDR3, the DNA is TGCGCCAGCAGCCAAGGAAGGGGGGGGAAAGCCTTCTTT. This sequence encodes CASSQGRGGKAFF.

Comments on this clonotype: A read error is possible here, since a much larger clone lies one base away. The CDR3 region has the DNA TGTGCCATCAGTTTGGGACTGGGGGACACCGGGGAGCTGTTTTTT. Encoded protein: CAISLGLGDTGELFF. This chain uses TRBV6-2 or TRBV6-3 with TRBJ2-2, with D possibly being TRBD2 (6 bases). Germline loops: CDR1 MNHEY, CDR2 SVGEGT. The CDR3 contains 15 residues.

V usage is TRBV28 and J usage is TRBJ2-5, with TRBD2 matching over 11 bases. CDR1 MDHEN and CDR2 SYDVKM come from the germline V gene. The CDR3 has 17 amino acids. Unmatched junction bases numbered 12, after V lost 4 bases and J lost 5 bases. The CDR3 protein is CASSSLTLAGGAETQYF. CDR3 bases: TGTGCCAGCAGTTCCTTGACATTAGCGGGAGGGGCGGAGACCCAGTACTTC.

This clonotype has more than one count but fewer than ten. V usage is TRBV30 and J usage is TRBJ2-2; 7 bases are shared with TRBD1. The germline V gene encodes CDR1 GTSNPN and CDR2 SVGIG (reference sequence). Trimming cost V 4 bases and J 5 bases; bases outside gene matches: 10. The CDR3 runs to 15 residues. This CDR3 is CAWTARGLVTGELFF. CDR3 nucleotides: TGTGCCTGGACAGCCAGGGGGTTGGTTACCGGGGAGCTGTTTTTT.

Points on this clonotype: Possible read error: a much larger clone is one base away. The CDR3 end shows no conserved phenylalanine or tryptophan, and so a read error is likely. The chain employs TRBV12-3 or TRBV12-4 and TRBJ1-5; D is unclear. The CDR3 covers 12 residues. Trimming cost V 6 bases and J 9 bases, with 12 bases left between them. The CDR3 DNA follows: TGTGCCAGCAGCGCCGAAACCGGGCCCCAGCATTGT. This translates into CASSAETGPQHC.

V is TRBV7-2 and J is TRBJ1-2; TRBD1 might be the D (6 bases). Germline V gene data show CDR1 as SGHTA and CDR2 as FQGNSA. The length of the CDR3 is 13 residues. V was clipped by 3 bases and J by 8 bases, with 13 bases between them. CDR3 in DNA: TGTGCCAGCAGCTTCCCAGGGGTAGCGGGCTACACCTTC. Translation: CASSFPGVAGYTF.

Concerning this clonotype: Its ends do not fully match the called genes, so a read error is possible. The chain couples TRBV6-5 to TRBJ2-7; 10 nucleotides align to TRBD2. This CDR3 has 16 amino acids. Germline loops: CDR1 MNHEY, CDR2 SVGAGI. The CDR3 is CASRRTSGIERYEQHF. The DNA for the CDR3 is TGTGCCAGCAGGCGGACTAGCGGCATAGAACGGTACGAGCAGCACTTC.

J is TRBJ1-5 and V is TRBV20-1; TRBD1 is a possible D gene (6 bases). The germline V and J ends were trimmed by 5 bases and 0 bases, with 14 bases remaining between them. The CDR3 runs to 15 residues. Germline V gene data show CDR1 as DFQATT and CDR2 as SNEGSKA (reference sequence). The CDR3 coding sequence is TGCAGTGCTGGGGAACAGGGAGATAGCAATCAGCCCCAGCATTTT. It translates to CSAGEQGDSNQPQHF.

The rearrangement joins TRBV19 to TRBJ1-1, with 8 bases identical to TRBD1. J lost 6 bases, V lost 4 bases, and 7 bases had no gene match. Germline CDR1 reads LNHDA; CDR2 reads SQIVND (reference sequence). This CDR3 contains 14 residues. CDR3 amino acids: CASSKVQGAAEAFF. The CDR3 region has the DNA TGTGCCAGTAGTAAGGTGCAGGGGGCGGCTGAAGCTTTCTTT.